Sequencing of this T cell receptor (beta chain) was carried out in a study of T cell clones after liver transplantation. Here immunoSEQ multiplex PCR was the method, and the copy in TCRdb shows in-frame clones only, minus some. This repertoire shows 45,000 to 55,000 clones, roughly 83% found once; its top ten account for over 6.5%. The CDR3 has 15 residues. V lost 4 bases and J lost 5, with 17 bases in between. Germline lookup yields CDR1 LNHDA and CDR2 SQIVND (reference sequence). The chain recombines TRBV19 with TRBJ1-2; D possibly corresponds to TRBD1 (5 bases). Sequencing used CD4+ T cells from blood, obtained before liver transplant. This receptor was identified in a human donor who received a liver transplant. The CDR3 loop reads CASSRGVGLRYGYTF. CDR3 sequence (DNA): TGTGCCAGTAGTAGAGGGGTCGGACTGAGATATGGCTACACCTTC.